This TCR beta chain comes out of a study of vaccination effects on CD4 cells after COVID-19. Libraries were prepared by immunoSEQ multiplex PCR; TCRdb keeps only in-frame clonotypes and omits some of them. Of 25,000 to 35,000 clones in the sample, around three quarters were seen once. V dropped 0 bases and J dropped 3 bases, with 17 bases sitting between them. The CDR3 runs to 17 residues. Germline assignment: CDR1 MNHNS and CDR2 SASEGT. Notes on this clone: What it binds is unknown.

The ViraFEST assay expanded antigen-specific CD4+ T cells with viral peptide pools before sequencing. Cells that had been cultured for approximately ten days were the source of isolated CD4+ T cells. Vaccinees lacked prior SARS-CoV-2 infection and tested negative for nucleocapsid antibodies. With roughly 9.5 ug/ml peptides and about 9.2 IU/ml IL-2, around 2.1 million PBMC per well were cultured. Source: CD4+ T cells from PBMCs cultured with SARS-CoV-2 spike peptides, taken before COVID-19 vaccination. The receptor's source is a human donor who received a COVID-19 vaccine. The V gene is TRBV6-1, the J gene TRBJ1-2; TRBD1 is a possible D gene (6 bases). The CDR3 loop reads CASSEARVGGADYGYTF. CDR3 DNA sequence: TGTGCCAGCAGTGAAGCGCGGGTCGGGGGGGCGGACTATGGCTACACCTTC.